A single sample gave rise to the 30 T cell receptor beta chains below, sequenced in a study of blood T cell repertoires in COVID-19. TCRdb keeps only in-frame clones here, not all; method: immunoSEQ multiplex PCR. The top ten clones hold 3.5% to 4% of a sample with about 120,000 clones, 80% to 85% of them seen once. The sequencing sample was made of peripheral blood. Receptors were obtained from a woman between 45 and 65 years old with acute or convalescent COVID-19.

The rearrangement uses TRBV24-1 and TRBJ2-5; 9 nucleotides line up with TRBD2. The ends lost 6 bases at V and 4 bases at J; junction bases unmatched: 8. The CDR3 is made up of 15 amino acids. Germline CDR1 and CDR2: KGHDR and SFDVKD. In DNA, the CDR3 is TGTGCCACCAGTCCTGGACTAGCGCAACGAGAGACCCAGTACTTC. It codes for CATSPGLAQRETQYF.

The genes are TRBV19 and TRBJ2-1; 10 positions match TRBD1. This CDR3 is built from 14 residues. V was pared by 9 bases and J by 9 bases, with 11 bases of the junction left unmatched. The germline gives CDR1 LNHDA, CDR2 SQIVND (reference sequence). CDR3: CASHDRGRGSEQFF. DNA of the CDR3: TGTGCCAGCCATGACAGGGGGCGCGGGAGTGAGCAGTTCTTC.

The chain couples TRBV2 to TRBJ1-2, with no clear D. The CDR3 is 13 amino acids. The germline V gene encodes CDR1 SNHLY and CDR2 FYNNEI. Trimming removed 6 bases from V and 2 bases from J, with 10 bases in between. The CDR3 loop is CASSEDLNYGYTF. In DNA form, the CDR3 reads TGTGCCAGCAGCGAGGACTTAAACTATGGCTACACCTTC.

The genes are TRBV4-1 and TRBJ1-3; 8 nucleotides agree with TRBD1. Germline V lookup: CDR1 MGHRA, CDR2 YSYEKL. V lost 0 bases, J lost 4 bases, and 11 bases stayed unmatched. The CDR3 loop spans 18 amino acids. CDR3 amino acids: CASSQDYIGTGGGNTIYF. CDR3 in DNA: TGCGCCAGCAGCCAAGACTACATCGGGACAGGCGGGGGAAACACCATATATTTT.

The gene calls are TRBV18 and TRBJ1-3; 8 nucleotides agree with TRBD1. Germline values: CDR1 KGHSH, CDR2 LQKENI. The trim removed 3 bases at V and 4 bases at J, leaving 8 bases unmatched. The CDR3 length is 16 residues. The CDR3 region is CASSPTHDRGGNTIYF. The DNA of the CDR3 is TGTGCCAGCTCACCGACCCATGACAGGGGAGGAAACACCATATATTTT.

The CDR3 DNA sequence: TGTGCCAGCAGCCTAGACTACTACGAGCAGTACTTC. Translating it yields CASSLDYYEQYF. The J gene is TRBJ2-7, the V gene TRBV5-4; tentative D call: TRBD2 (5 bases). Germline CDR1 and CDR2: SGHNT and YYREEE (reference sequence). V was trimmed by 4 bases and J by 3 bases, leaving 8 bases between them. The CDR3 runs 12 residues.

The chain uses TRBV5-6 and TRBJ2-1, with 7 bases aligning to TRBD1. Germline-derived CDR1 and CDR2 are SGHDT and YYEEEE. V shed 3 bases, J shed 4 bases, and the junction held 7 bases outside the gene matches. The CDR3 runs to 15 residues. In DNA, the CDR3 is TGTGCCAGCAGCTCAACAGGGGATGAGTACAATGAGCAGTTCTTC. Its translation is CASSSTGDEYNEQFF.

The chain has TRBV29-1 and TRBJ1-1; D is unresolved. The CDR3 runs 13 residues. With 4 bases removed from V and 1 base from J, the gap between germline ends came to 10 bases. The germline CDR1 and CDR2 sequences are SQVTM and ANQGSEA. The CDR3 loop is CSVVVLPNTEAFF. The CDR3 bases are TGCAGCGTTGTAGTCCTACCGAACACTGAAGCTTTCTTT.

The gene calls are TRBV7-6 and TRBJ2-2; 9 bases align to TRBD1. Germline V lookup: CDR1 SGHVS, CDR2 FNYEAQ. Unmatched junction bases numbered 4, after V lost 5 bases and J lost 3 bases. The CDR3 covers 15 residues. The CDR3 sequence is CASSPGQGDTGELFF. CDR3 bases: TGTGCCAGCAGCCCGGGACAGGGAGACACCGGGGAGCTGTTTTTT.

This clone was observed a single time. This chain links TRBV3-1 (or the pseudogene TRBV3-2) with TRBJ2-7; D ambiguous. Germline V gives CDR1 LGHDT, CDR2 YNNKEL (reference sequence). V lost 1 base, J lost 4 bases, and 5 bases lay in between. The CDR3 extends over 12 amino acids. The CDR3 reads CASSQVSYEQYF. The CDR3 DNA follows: TGTGCCAGCAGCCAAGTTTCGTACGAGCAGTACTTC.

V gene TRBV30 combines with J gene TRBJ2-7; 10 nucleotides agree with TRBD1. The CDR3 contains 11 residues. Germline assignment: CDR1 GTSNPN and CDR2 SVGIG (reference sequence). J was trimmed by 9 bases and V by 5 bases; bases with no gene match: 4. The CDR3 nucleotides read TGTGCCTGGGGGACAGGGGAATGGCAGTACTTC. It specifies CAWGTGEWQYF.

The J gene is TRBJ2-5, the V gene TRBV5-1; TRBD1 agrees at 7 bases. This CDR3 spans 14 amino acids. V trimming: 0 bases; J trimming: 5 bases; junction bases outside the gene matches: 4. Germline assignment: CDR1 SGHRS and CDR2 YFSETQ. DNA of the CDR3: TGCGCCAGCAGCTTGGACAGGGGAGTTGAGACCCAGTACTTC. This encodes CASSLDRGVETQYF.

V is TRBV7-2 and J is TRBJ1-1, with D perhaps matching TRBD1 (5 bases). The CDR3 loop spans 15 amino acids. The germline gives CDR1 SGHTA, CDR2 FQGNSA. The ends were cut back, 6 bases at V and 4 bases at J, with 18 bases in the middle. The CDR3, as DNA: TGTGCCAGCAGTCCATACCAGACAGTACCCACTGAAGCTTTCTTT. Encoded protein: CASSPYQTVPTEAFF. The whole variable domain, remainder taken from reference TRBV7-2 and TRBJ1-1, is GAGVSQSPSNKVTEKGKDVELRCDPISGHTALYWYRQSLGQGLEFLIYFQGNSAPDKSGLPSDRFSAERTGGSVSTLTIQRTQQEDSAVYLCASSPYQTVPTEAFFGQGTRLTVV.

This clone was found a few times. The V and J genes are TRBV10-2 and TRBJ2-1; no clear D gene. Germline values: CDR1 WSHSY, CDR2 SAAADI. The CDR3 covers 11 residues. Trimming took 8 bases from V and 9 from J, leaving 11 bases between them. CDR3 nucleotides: TGCGCCAGCGCCGACTCGACTGAGCAGTTCTTC. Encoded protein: CASADSTEQFF.

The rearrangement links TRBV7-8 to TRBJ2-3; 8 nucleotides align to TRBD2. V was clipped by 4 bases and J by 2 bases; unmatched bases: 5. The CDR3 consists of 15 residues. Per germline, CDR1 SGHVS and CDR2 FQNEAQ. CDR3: CASSWLAGSTDTQYF. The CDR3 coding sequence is TGTGCCAGCAGCTGGTTAGCGGGGTCCACAGATACGCAGTATTTT.

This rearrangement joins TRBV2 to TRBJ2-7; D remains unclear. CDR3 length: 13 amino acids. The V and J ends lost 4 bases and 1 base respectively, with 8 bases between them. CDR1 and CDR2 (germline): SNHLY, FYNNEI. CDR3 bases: TGTGCCAGCAGTGTAAGGAGATCCTACGAGCAGTACTTC. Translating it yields CASSVRRSYEQYF.

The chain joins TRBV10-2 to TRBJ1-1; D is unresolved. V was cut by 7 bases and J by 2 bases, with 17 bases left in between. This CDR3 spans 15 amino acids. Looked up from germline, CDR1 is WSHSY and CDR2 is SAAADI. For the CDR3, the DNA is TGCGCCAGCAAAGGGAACGGACTTACCAACACTGAAGCTTTCTTT. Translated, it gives CASKGNGLTNTEAFF.

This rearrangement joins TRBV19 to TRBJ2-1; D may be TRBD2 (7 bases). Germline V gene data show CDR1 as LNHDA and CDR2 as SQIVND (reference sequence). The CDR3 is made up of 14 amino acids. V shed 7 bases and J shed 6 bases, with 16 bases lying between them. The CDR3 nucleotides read TGTGCCAGTAAGGAGGGGGGGGATGTCAATGAGCAGTTCTTC. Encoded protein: CASKEGGDVNEQFF.

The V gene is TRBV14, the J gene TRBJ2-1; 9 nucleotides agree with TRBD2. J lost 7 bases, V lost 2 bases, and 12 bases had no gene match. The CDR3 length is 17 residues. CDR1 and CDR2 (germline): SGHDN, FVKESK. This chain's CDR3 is CASSQLRGGRAGNEQFF. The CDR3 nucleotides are TGTGCCAGCAGCCAACTCCGCGGCGGGAGGGCCGGAAATGAGCAGTTCTTC.

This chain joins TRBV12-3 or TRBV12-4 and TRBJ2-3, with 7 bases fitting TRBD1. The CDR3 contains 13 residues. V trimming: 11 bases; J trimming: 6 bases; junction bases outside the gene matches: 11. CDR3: CAGSRDSRDTQYF. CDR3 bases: TGTGCCGGCTCCCGGGACAGTAGGGATACGCAGTATTTT.

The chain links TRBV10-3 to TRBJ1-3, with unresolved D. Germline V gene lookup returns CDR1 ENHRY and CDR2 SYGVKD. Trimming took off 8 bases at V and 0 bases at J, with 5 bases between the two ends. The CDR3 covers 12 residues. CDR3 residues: CAIGFSGNTIYF. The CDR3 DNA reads TGTGCCATCGGCTTCTCTGGAAACACCATATATTTT.

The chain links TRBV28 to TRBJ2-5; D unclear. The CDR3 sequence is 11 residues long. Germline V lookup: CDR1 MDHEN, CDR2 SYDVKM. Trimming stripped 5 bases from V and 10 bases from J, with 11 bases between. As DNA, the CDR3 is TGTGCCAGCAGTCCCCGCTATGACCAGTACTTC. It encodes CASSPRYDQYF.

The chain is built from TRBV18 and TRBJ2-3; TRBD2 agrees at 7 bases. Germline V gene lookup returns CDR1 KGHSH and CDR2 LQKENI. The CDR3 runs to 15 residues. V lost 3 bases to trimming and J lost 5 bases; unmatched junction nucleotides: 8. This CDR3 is CASSPLSGTKDTQYF. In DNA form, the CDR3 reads TGTGCCAGCTCACCCCTCAGCGGGACTAAAGATACGCAGTATTTT.

The CDR3 protein is CASRIQGGISPLHF. DNA for the CDR3: TGTGCCAGCAGGATACAGGGGGGGATCTCACCCCTCCACTTT. The chain couples TRBV2 to TRBJ1-6, with 8 nucleotides matching TRBD1. With 6 bases clipped from V and 10 bases from J, the junction kept 8 bases outside the gene matches. Looked up from germline, CDR1 is SNHLY and CDR2 is FYNNEI. CDR3 size: 14 residues.

DNA for the CDR3: TGTGCCAGCAGCTTGTCAGCGGCGAGCTCCTACAATGAGCAGTTCTTC. Translation: CASSLSAASSYNEQFF. The chain couples TRBV7-2 to TRBJ2-1; possibly TRBD2 for D (5 bases). The CDR3 length is 16 residues. Germline-derived CDR1 and CDR2 are SGHTA and FQGNSA. V lost 3 bases to trimming and J lost 0 bases, with 12 bases between them. Filled out from reference TRBV7-2 and TRBJ2-1, the complete variable domain reads GAGVSQSPSNKVTEKGKDVELRCDPISGHTALYWYRQSLGQGLEFLIYFQGNSAPDKSGLPSDRFSAERTGGSVSTLTIQRTQQEDSAVYLCASSLSAASSYNEQFFGPGTRLTVL.

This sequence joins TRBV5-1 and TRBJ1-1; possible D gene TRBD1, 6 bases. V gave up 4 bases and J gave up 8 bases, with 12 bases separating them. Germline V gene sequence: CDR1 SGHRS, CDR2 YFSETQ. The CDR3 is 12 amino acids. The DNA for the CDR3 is TGCGCCAGCAGCGCAAGGACAGAAGAAGCTTTCTTT. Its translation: CASSARTEEAFF.

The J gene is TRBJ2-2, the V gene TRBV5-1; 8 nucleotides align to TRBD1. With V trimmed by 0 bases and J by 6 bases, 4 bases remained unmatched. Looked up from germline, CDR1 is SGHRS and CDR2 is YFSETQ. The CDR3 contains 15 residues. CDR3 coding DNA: TGCGCCAGCAGCTTGGGGACAGGGTTTTCCGGGGAGCTGTTTTTT. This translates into CASSLGTGFSGELFF. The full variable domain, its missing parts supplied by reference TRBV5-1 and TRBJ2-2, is KAGVTQTPRYLIKTRGQQVTLSCSPISGHRSVSWYQQTPGQGLQFLFEYFSETQRNKGNFPGRFSGRQFSNSRSEMNVSTLELGDSALYLCASSLGTGFSGELFFGEGSRLTVL.

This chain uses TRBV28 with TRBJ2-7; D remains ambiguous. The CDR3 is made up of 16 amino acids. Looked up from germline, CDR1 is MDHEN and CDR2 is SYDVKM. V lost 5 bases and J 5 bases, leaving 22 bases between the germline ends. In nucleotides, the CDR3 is TGTGCCAGCAGTAACACCCCAAGACATAATCTCCACGAGCAGTACTTC. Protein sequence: CASSNTPRHNLHEQYF.

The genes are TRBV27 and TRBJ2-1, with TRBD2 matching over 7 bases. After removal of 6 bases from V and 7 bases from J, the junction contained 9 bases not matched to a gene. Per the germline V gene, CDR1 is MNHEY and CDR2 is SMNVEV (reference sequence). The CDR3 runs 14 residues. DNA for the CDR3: TGTGCCAGCAGGGGAGCGGGACCCCAGAATGAGCAGTTCTTC. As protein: CASRGAGPQNEQFF.

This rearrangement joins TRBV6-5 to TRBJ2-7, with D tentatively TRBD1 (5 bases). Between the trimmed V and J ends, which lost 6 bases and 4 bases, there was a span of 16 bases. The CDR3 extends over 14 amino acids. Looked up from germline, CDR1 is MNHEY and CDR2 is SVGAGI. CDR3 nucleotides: TGTGCCAGCAGCCCCTCAGGGTTAGGTTACGAGCAGTACTTC. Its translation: CASSPSGLGYEQYF.